This record looks at one TCR beta chain sequence and its context. Participant age was about 18 to 100 years, and participants resided in around 24 US areas. Participants' reported clinical history set cohort assignment. This entry comes from a study of blood T cell repertoires in COVID-19. Looking at the study overall: Nucleic acid was either cDNA or gDNA, and it came from T cells, B-cell-depleted T cells, or PBMCs.

Authors' data handling: It was from reference gene primer amplification that nucleated cell counts were estimated. Some clones are missing from TCRdb's copy, which holds only in-frame ones; the method was immunoSEQ multiplex PCR. V and J calls and clone size are copied from that table; D and trimming were computed from the DNA. Here the sample spans around 250,000 clones, around 90% being singletons. The source is a human donor in a cohort exposed to, infected with or recovered from COVID-19 (not recorded which). The donor label of this sample is uncertain. Sequenced: PBMCs or T cells enriched from blood (not recorded which).

The CDR3 DNA is TGTGCCAGCAGGCCAAGGGGGCTCACAGATACGCAGTATTTT. As protein: CASRPRGLTDTQYF. The chain has TRBV6-6 and TRBJ2-3, with 7 bases identical to TRBD1. The V gene end was trimmed by 6 bases and the J gene end by 2 bases; junction bases not matched to a gene: 5. The CDR3 runs 14 residues. The germline CDR1 and CDR2 sequences are MNHNY and SVGAGI (reference sequence).